The 19 T cell receptor beta chains listed next were all sequenced from one sample in a study of beta chain features in type 1 diabetes. TCRB transcripts that were expressed got sequenced, as all of the isolated RNA had been reverse transcribed. The data were produced by immunoSEQ multiplex PCR, yet TCRdb's version contains in-frame clones alone and is incomplete. The data show about 360,000 clones, with around 13% seen just once and 0.017% held by the top ten. The sample was naive CD4+ T cells from blood. All receptors derive from a man between 18 and 35 years old in good health.

As concerns this clone: The sample has other DNA sequences that encode this CDR3 too. This rearrangement joins TRBV30 to TRBJ1-1, with a tentative D call TRBD1 (6 bases). Trimming pared 3 bases from V and 4 bases from J, leaving 6 bases between. The CDR3 contains 11 residues. CDR1 is GTSNPN, CDR2 SVGIG, per germline (reference sequence). The CDR3 DNA reads TGTGCCTGGAGCAGGGGCACTGAAGCTTTCTTT. This sequence encodes CAWSRGTEAFF.

The rearrangement uses TRBV7-2 and TRBJ1-2; TRBD1 matches at 9 bases. V lost 3 bases to trimming and J lost 5 bases; unmatched junction nucleotides: 7. This CDR3 has 15 amino acids. CDR1 and CDR2 (germline): SGHTA, FQGNSA. CDR3 nucleotide sequence: TGTGCCAGCAGCTTGAACAGGGGGCTTTGGTATGGCTACACCTTC. This sequence encodes CASSLNRGLWYGYTF.

This clone was seen just once. The rearrangement links TRBV30 to TRBJ2-1; D perhaps matches TRBD2 (6 bases). The germline V gene encodes CDR1 GTSNPN and CDR2 SVGIG (reference sequence). V shed 0 bases and J shed 10 bases, with 13 bases lying between them. This CDR3 is built from 13 residues. This CDR3 reads CAWSVGRPGEQFF. DNA of the CDR3: TGTGCCTGGAGTGTTGGGAGGCCCGGGGAGCAGTTCTTC. The whole variable domain, remainder taken from reference TRBV30 and TRBJ2-1, is SQTIHQWPATLVQPVGSPLSLECTVEGTSNPNLYWYRQAAGRGLQLLFYSVGIGQISSEVPQNLSASRPQDRQFILSSKKLLLSDSGFYLCAWSVGRPGEQFFGPGTRLTVL.

This rearrangement joins TRBV7-9 to TRBJ2-3; 9 nucleotides agree with TRBD2. Trimming removed 10 bases from V and 4 bases from J; junction bases left unmatched: 12. There are 15 residues in the CDR3. Germline CDR1 and CDR2: SEHNR and FQNEAQ (reference sequence). CDR3 nucleotides: TGTGCCATCAACCCCGGGGGACTAGCATCAGATACGCAGTATTTT. Residues: CAINPGGLASDTQYF.

This clone turned up a few times. This chain connects TRBV7-3 to TRBJ1-1, with D possibly TRBD1 on 5 matching bases. V dropped 5 bases and J dropped 3 bases, with 10 bases sitting between them. CDR3 size: 13 residues. Germline lookup yields CDR1 SGHTA and CDR2 FQGTGA. Written as DNA, the CDR3 is TGTGCCAGCAGCCAGGGTTTGTACACTGAAGCTTTCTTT. Protein product: CASSQGLYTEAFF.

The rearrangement uses TRBV9 and TRBJ2-3; 14 bases match TRBD2. The CDR3 length is 16 residues. The J segment lost 5 bases and the V segment lost 4 bases, leaving 6 bases of the junction unmatched. Per the germline V gene, CDR1 is SGDLS and CDR2 is YYNGEE. The CDR3 coding sequence is TGTGCCAGCAGCATGGGACTAGCGGGAGAAGTAGATACGCAGTATTTT. Translated, it gives CASSMGLAGEVDTQYF.

This clone was detected a few times. The V gene is TRBV14, the J gene TRBJ2-7, with 8 bases aligning to TRBD2. Germline assignment: CDR1 SGHDN and CDR2 FVKESK. The V segment lost 7 bases and the J segment 5 bases; nucleotides outside the gene matches: 7. The CDR3 spans 13 residues. CDR3 sequence: CASKWSGGDEQYF. The CDR3 nucleotides read TGTGCCAGCAAGTGGAGCGGGGGAGACGAGCAGTACTTC.

The chain joins TRBV20-1 to TRBJ2-1, with TRBD2 matching over 7 bases. The CDR3 contains 11 residues. Germline CDR1 reads DFQATT; CDR2 reads SNEGSKA (reference sequence). The V gene end was trimmed by 6 bases and the J gene end by 9 bases; junction bases not matched to a gene: 5. The CDR3 loop reads CSAPGTTEQFF. The CDR3 DNA sequence: TGCAGTGCCCCGGGGACTACTGAGCAGTTCTTC.

In this sample, this clone turned up a few times. This sequence joins TRBV4-1 and TRBJ2-1; D may be TRBD1 (6 bases). The germline V gene encodes CDR1 MGHRA and CDR2 YSYEKL. This CDR3 is 18 amino acids long. Trimming left V 0 bases short and J 0 bases short, with 15 bases between. The CDR3 coding sequence is TGCGCCAGCAGCCAAGAGGGGCCAGGGGTCCACTCCTACAATGAGCAGTTCTTC. As protein: CASSQEGPGVHSYNEQFF.

This rearrangement joins TRBV5-1 to TRBJ1-1; TRBD1 aligns across 8 bases. The ends lost 4 bases at V and 11 bases at J; junction bases unmatched: 7. Germline assignment: CDR1 SGHRS and CDR2 YFSETQ. This CDR3 is built from 12 residues. The DNA of the CDR3 is TGCGCCAGCAGCATGGACAGGGTCGGCGCTTTCTTT. Translated, it gives CASSMDRVGAFF.

V gene TRBV19 combines with J gene TRBJ2-7; TRBD1 matches at 8 bases. CDR1 LNHDA and CDR2 SQIVND come from the germline V gene (reference sequence). With 5 bases clipped from V and 5 bases from J, the junction kept 14 bases outside the gene matches. The CDR3 extends over 16 amino acids. The CDR3 coding sequence is TGTGCCAGTAGTCCAGGACCGGGACAGGTCATCCACGAGCAGTACTTC. Translation: CASSPGPGQVIHEQYF.

This clone was seen only a few times. This chain uses TRBV6-1 with TRBJ2-1; a weak D match, TRBD1 (6 bases). With 4 bases removed from V and 2 bases from J, the gap between germline ends came to 12 bases. The germline CDR1 and CDR2 sequences are MNHNS and SASEGT. The CDR3 runs to 15 residues. In DNA, the CDR3 is TGTGCCAGCAGTGCGGACCGGGACACCTACAATGAGCAGTTCTTC. Amino acid sequence: CASSADRDTYNEQFF.

This chain's CDR3 is CASSMGTSSYNEQFF. The CDR3, as DNA: TGTGCCAGCTCCATGGGCACAAGCTCCTACAATGAGCAGTTCTTC. This chain uses TRBV18 with TRBJ2-1; D is unresolved. CDR3 length: 15 residues. Germline assignment: CDR1 KGHSH and CDR2 LQKENI. The V and J ends lost 6 bases and 0 bases respectively, with 12 bases between them.

This sequence joins TRBV28 and TRBJ2-7, with 8 positions matching TRBD2. The CDR3 is made up of 16 amino acids. Losses at the gene ends were 5 bases for V and 3 bases for J; bases not matched to a gene: 12. The germline V gene has CDR1 MDHEN and CDR2 SYDVKM. The CDR3 loop reads CASSPGQAGVHYEQYF. The CDR3 nucleotides read TGTGCCAGCAGTCCGGGACAAGCGGGAGTTCACTACGAGCAGTACTTC.

This clone was counted a few times. The chain has TRBV6-6 and TRBJ1-6; 7 nucleotides agree with TRBD1. CDR1 is MNHNY and CDR2 is SVGAGI in the germline V gene (reference sequence). Germline trimming cut 2 bases from V and 7 bases from J; bases unmatched to any gene: 2. The length of the CDR3 is 14 residues. The CDR3 DNA reads as TGTGCCAGCAGTTACGAGGGGGCGAATTCACCCCTCCACTTT. Amino acid sequence: CASSYEGANSPLHF.

The chain employs TRBV19 and TRBJ1-2, with TRBD1 identical over 7 bases. There are 14 residues in the CDR3. Trimming cost V 4 bases and J 4 bases; bases outside gene matches: 6. CDR1 and CDR2 from the germline V gene are LNHDA and SQIVND (reference sequence). The CDR3 bases are TGTGCCAGTAGTACGGGACAGCGCAGCTATGGCTACACCTTC. Amino acids: CASSTGQRSYGYTF. Filled out from reference TRBV19 and TRBJ1-2, the complete variable domain reads DGGITQSPKYLFRKEGQNVTLSCEQNLNHDAMYWYRQDPGQGLRLIYYSQIVNDFQKGDIAEGYSVSREKKESFPLTVTSAQKNPTAFYLCASSTGQRSYGYTFGSGTRLTVV.

This clone was seen a few times. This chain joins TRBV7-2 and TRBJ2-5; D remains unclear. The CDR3 sequence is 14 residues long. From germline, CDR1 is SGHTA and CDR2 FQGNSA. Trimming removed 1 base from V and 1 base from J, with 7 bases in between. CDR3 coding DNA: TGTGCCAGCAGCTTAGGTGGGCCCCAAGAGACCCAGTACTTC. Its protein is CASSLGGPQETQYF.

The chain joins TRBV28 to TRBJ1-2; D unresolved. Per germline, CDR1 MDHEN and CDR2 SYDVKM. V shed 8 bases and J shed 8 bases, with 15 bases lying between them. CDR3 length: 12 residues. The CDR3 protein is CASANRNEGYTF. In DNA form, the CDR3 reads TGTGCCAGCGCGAACCGAAATGAGGGCTACACCTTC.

This clone was found a few times. The chain employs TRBV30 and TRBJ2-1; D might be TRBD1 (6 bases). The length of the CDR3 is 13 residues. V was clipped by 4 bases and J by 1 base, with 8 bases between them. Looked up from germline, CDR1 is GTSNPN and CDR2 is SVGIG (reference sequence). CDR3 DNA: TGTGCCTGGACCAGGGGATCCTACAATGAGCAGTTCTTC. This translates into CAWTRGSYNEQFF.